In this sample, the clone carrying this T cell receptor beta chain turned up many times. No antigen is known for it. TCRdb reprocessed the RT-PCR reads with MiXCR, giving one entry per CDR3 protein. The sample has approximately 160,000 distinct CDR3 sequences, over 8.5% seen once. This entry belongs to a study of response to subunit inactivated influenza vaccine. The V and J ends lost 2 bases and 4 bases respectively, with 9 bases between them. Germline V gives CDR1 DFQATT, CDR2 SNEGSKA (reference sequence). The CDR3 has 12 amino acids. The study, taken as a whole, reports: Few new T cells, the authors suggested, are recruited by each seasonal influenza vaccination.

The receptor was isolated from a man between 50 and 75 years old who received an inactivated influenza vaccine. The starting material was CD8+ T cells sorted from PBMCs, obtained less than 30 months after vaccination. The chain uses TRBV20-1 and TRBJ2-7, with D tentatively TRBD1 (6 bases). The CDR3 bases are TGCAGTGCTAGATTGAGGGGGTACGAGCAGTACTTC. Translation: CSARLRGYEQYF.